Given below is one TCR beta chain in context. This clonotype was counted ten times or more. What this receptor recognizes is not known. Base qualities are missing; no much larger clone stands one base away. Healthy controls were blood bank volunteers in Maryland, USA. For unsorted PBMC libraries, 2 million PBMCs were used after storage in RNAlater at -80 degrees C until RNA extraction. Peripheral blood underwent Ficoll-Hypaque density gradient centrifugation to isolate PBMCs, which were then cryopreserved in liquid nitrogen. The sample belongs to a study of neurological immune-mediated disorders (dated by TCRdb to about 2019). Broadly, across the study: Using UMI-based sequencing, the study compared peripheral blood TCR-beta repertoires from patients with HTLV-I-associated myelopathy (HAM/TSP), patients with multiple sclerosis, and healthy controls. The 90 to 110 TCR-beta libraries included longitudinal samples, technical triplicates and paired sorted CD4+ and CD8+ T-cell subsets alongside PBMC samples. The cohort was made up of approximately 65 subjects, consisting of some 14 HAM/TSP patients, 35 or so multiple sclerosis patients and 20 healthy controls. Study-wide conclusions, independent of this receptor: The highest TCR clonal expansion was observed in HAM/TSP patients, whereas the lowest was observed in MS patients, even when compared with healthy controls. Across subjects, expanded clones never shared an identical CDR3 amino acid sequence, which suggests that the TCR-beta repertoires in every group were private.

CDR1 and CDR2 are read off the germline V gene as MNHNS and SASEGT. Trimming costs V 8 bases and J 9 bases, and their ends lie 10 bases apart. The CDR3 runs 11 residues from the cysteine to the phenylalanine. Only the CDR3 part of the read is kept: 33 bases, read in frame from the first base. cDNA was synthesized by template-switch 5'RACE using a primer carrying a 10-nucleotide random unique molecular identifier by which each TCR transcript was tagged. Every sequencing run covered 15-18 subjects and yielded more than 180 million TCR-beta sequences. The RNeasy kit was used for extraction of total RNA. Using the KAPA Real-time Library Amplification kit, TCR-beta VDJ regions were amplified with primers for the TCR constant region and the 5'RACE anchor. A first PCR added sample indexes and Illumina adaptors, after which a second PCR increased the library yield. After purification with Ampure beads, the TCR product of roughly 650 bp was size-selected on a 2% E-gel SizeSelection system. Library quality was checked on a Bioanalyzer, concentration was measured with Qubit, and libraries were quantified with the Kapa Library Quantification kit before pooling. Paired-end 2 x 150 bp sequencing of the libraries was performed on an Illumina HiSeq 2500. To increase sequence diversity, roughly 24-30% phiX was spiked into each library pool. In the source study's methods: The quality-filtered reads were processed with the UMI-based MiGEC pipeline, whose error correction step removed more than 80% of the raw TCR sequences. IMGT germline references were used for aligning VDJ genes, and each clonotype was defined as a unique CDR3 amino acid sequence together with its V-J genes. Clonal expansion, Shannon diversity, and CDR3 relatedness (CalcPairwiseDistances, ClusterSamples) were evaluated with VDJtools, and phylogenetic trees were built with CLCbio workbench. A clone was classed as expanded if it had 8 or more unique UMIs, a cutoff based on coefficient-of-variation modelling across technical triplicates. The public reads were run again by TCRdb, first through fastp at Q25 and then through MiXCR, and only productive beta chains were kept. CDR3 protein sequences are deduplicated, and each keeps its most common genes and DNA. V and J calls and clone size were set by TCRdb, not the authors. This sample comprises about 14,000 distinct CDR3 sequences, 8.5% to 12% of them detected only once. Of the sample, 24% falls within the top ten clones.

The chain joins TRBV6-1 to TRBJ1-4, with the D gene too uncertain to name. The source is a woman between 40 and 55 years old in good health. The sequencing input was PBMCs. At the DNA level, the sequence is TGTGCCAGCGGGAGGGAGAAAAAACTGTTTTTT. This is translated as CASGREKKLFF.